Described below is a single T cell receptor (beta chain) sequence and its context. The record originates from a study of blood T cell repertoires in COVID-19. Overall study: Donors in the United States, Italy and Spain gave samples during acute or convalescent COVID-19. Sources were T cells, B-cell-depleted T cells, or PBMCs; the material itself was cDNA or gDNA.

Germline assignment: CDR1 MDHEN and CDR2 SYDVKM. The CDR3 is made up of 15 amino acids. Trimming left V 6 bases short and J 2 bases short, with 14 bases between. In the original processing: Reference gene primer amplification gave nucleated cell count estimates. Data came from immunoSEQ multiplex PCR; TCRdb stores just in-frame clones and leaves some out. That table supplies the V and J calls and clone size; D and trimming were determined from the DNA. The data contain a few hundred thousand clones, roughly 90% of them singletons. The sequence derives from a man between 35 and 55 years old with active or convalescent COVID-19. The chain combines TRBV28 with TRBJ1-5; D is uncertain. Sequencing was carried out using peripheral blood. As DNA, the CDR3 is TGTGCCAGCAGGTCCTCGGGGTTGGGCAATCAGCCCCAGCATTTT. Encoded protein: CASRSSGLGNQPQHF.